The sequence of this T cell receptor beta chain was determined in a study of T cell responses to AZD1222 COVID-19 vaccine. Using immunoSEQ multiplex PCR, the repertoire was profiled, and TCRdb retains in-frame clones only, with some absent. The sample has about 160,000 clones, 80% to 90% seen once; the top ten hold 4.5% to 6.5%. The study, taken as a whole, reports: Donors were chiefly white British, with a greater number of females, and clonal diversity was perhaps underestimated. When two AZD1222 doses had been given, Spike-specific TCR breadth and depth rose. Repertoires were collected only later (after the peak T cell response had occurred).

The CDR3 spans 13 residues. The germline V gene encodes CDR1 SGHTA and CDR2 FQGNSA. The V gene lost 1 base and the J gene lost 7 bases, with 8 bases spanning the gap. In regard to this clone: As yet, its antigen is unknown.

Sequenced here: peripheral blood, sampled on day 0 of AZD1222 vaccination. The chain employs TRBV7-2 and TRBJ2-1; no clear D gene. The sequence was collected from an adult in good health. The CDR3: CASSLVSRNEQFF. CDR3 bases: TGTGCCAGCAGCTTAGTGAGCAGGAATGAGCAGTTCTTC.